These T cell receptor beta chains were read from a single sample in a study of shared clonotypes between healthy human individuals. Generated by immunoSEQ multiplex PCR, the TCRdb table keeps only in-frame clones and is missing some. The table lists some 2.3 million clones, approximately 95% of them singletons. Sequenced input: naive CD4+ T cells from PBMCs. The source is a man between 18 and 29 years old in good health. Some clones in this sample may be carry-over from other donors' samples. Both conserved end residues are part of each CDR3. D genes are given only for firm matches. Where a row states a size, it is once, few, many or the class of an expanded clone; other rows omit it.

size	V	J	D	DNA	CDR3
NA	TRBV5-4	TRBJ2-1	TRBD2	TGTGCCAGCAGCTCCGGGACTAGCGGGAGGGATGAGCAGTTCTTC	CASSSGTSGRDEQFF
NA	TRBV19	TRBJ2-1	TRBD1	TGTGCCACTGGACAGGGGAATGAGCAGTTCTTC	CATGQGNEQFF
NA	TRBV6-1	TRBJ1-2	TRBD1	TGTGCCAGCAGCGAACAGGGGGCGGGAGGCTACACCTTC	CASSEQGAGGYTF
NA	TRBV28	TRBJ2-7	TRBD2	TGTGCCAGTCTCCCGGGCGTAGCGGGAATGAACGAGCAGTACTTC	CASLPGVAGMNEQYF
NA	TRBV6-1	TRBJ2-3	NA	TGTGCCAGCCATCTGGGGGGAAGCACAGATACGCAGTATTTT	CASHLGGSTDTQYF
NA	TRBV5-1	TRBJ2-3	NA	TGCGCCACAATGGCGGAACCAGGAGGAGATACGCAGTATTTT	CATMAEPGGDTQYF
NA	TRBV7-9	TRBJ1-3	NA	TGTGCCAGCAGCGGGGAAACAGCGTCTGGAAACACCATATATTTT	CASSGETASGNTIYF
NA	TRBV28	TRBJ1-4	NA	TGTGCCAGCAGAAGCACCCAGGGTTTAGGTGAAAAACTGTTTTTT	CASRSTQGLGEKLFF
NA	TRBV2	TRBJ2-5	TRBD1	TGTGCCAGCAGTAGGGACAGGGGAAAGTACTTC	CASSRDRGKYF
NA	TRBV2	TRBJ2-5	TRBD2	TGTGCCAGCCGGACCCCTCTAGCGGGGGGCCAAGAGACCCAGTACTTC	CASRTPLAGGQETQYF
few	TRBV19	TRBJ1-5	NA	TGTGCCAGTAGTGTGGAGGGGGGCAATCAGCCCCAGCATTTT	CASSVEGGNQPQHF
NA	TRBV6-5	TRBJ1-1	NA	TGTGCCAGCAGTTTTTCTGGACCGAAAGACACTGAAGCTTTCTTT	CASSFSGPKDTEAFF
once	TRBV28	TRBJ2-5	TRBD2	TGTGCCAGCAGAGTGGTTAGCGGGAGTACGAGCCAGTACTTC	CASRVVSGSTSQYF
NA	TRBV5-1	TRBJ1-5	TRBD1	TGCGCCAGCAGCTTGGCCGGGACAGCCGTCGAACCCCAGCATTTT	CASSLAGTAVEPQHF
NA	TRBV5-1	TRBJ1-1	NA	TGCGCCAGCAGCTCGACAGGACCTGAAGCTTTCTTT	CASSSTGPEAFF
NA	TRBV7-9	TRBJ2-7	NA	TGTGCCAGCAGCTTGGGGAGGGGGTCGTTCGAGCAGTACTTC	CASSLGRGSFEQYF
few	TRBV11-2	TRBJ1-1	NA	TGTGCCAGCAGCTTCACTGAAGCTTTCTTT	CASSFTEAFF
few	TRBV7-3	TRBJ1-1	NA	TGTGCCAGCAGCTTATTCCCGGGGAACACTGAAGCTTTCTTT	CASSLFPGNTEAFF
NA	TRBV10-2	TRBJ2-7	TRBD2	TGCGCCAGCACTAACGGACTAGCGACCCTCTACGAGCAGTACTTC	CASTNGLATLYEQYF
once	TRBV6-1	TRBJ2-7	TRBD2	TGTGCCAGCAGTGAATTACTAGCGCTATCCTACGAGCAGTACTTC	CASSELLALSYEQYF
NA	TRBV7-2	TRBJ2-5	TRBD1	TGTGCCACCGAACCACGGGGGACAGGAGAGACCCAGTACTTC	CATEPRGTGETQYF
NA	TRBV28	TRBJ1-4	TRBD1	TGTGCCAGCAGTTCCGGACAGGGAACGGAAAAACTGTTTTTT	CASSSGQGTEKLFF
NA	TRBV5-1	TRBJ2-3	TRBD2	TGCGCCAGCAGCCTCTTAGCGGGAGTGAGAGATACGCAGTATTTT	CASSLLAGVRDTQYF
NA	TRBV5-1	TRBJ1-2	NA	TGCGCCAGCAGCTTGAGATCCAGCCGTAACTATGGCTACACCTTC	CASSLRSSRNYGYTF
NA	TRBV23-1	TRBJ1-5	TRBD1	TGCGCCACTTCCAGGGGGTCGGATCAGCCCCAGCATTTT	CATSRGSDQPQHF
NA	TRBV27	TRBJ2-1	NA	TGTGCCAGCAGTCTAAGAGGGACCAATGAGCAGTTCTTC	CASSLRGTNEQFF
NA	TRBV28	TRBJ2-7	NA	TGTGCCAGCAGTTTATCGTATACGGGGCTATACGAGCAGTACTTC	CASSLSYTGLYEQYF
few	TRBV2	TRBJ1-1	NA	TGTGCCAGCAGCCGCCCACAGGCCGCGGTAAACACTGAAGCTTTCTTT	CASSRPQAAVNTEAFF
NA	TRBV19	TRBJ2-1	TRBD2	TGTGCCAGTAGTATTAGAGGAGCGGGAGAGTCAAAAATAAACTACAATGAGCAGTTCTTC	CASSIRGAGESKINYNEQFF
NA	TRBV28	TRBJ2-7	TRBD2	TGTGCCAGCAGCTCCGGACTAGCGGGAGCCCACGAGCAGTACTTC	CASSSGLAGAHEQYF
NA	TRBV6-5	TRBJ2-7	TRBD1	TGTGCCAGCCAACAGGGGGCCCTCGGTTTTCGGTACTTC	CASQQGALGFRYF